This T cell receptor beta chain derives from a study of blood T cell repertoires in COVID-19. In germline, CDR1 is SGHTA, CDR2 FQGNSA. V shed 4 bases and J shed 1 base, with 10 bases lying between them. The CDR3 consists of 15 residues. Cohorts were determined from participant-reported clinical history. Clones were read by immunoSEQ multiplex PCR, and TCRdb kept only the in-frame ones, dropping some. This repertoire shows over 200,000 clones, roughly four fifths found once; its top ten account for approximately 2%. This TCR derives from a man aged 55 to 70 who had recovered from COVID-19. Sequencing used PBMCs or T cells enriched from blood (not recorded which). The chain carries TRBV7-2 and TRBJ1-4; D is ambiguous. The CDR3 spells CASSSAVGTNEKLFF. CDR3 sequence (DNA): TGTGCCAGCAGCTCCGCGGTGGGAACTAATGAAAAACTGTTTTTT.